The clone carrying this TCR beta chain has only one observation. The source of the sample is a study of blood T cells in healthy people across ages. A J-beta primer mix and a sample-barcoded 5' primer were used in a second PCR of roughly 6 to 11 cycles. Each CDR3 protein is one row after TCRdb ran MiXCR on the 5' RACE reads. The sample holds approximately 600,000 distinct CDR3 sequences, roughly 53% seen once. The ends were cut back, 1 base at V and 3 bases at J, with 10 bases in the middle. There are 14 residues in the CDR3. This chain uses TRBV12-3 or TRBV12-4 with TRBJ2-7, with TRBD1 as a possible D gene (5 bases). The sample comprised blood. The clonotype originates from a man aged 55 to 69 in good health. The CDR3 DNA is TGTGCCAGCAGTTTAGTGACAGTGGGCTACGAGCAGTACTTC. Translating gives CASSLVTVGYEQYF.